What follows are 22 T cell receptor beta chains derived from one specimen sequenced in a study of blood T cell repertoires in COVID-19. Using immunoSEQ multiplex PCR, the repertoire was profiled, and TCRdb retains in-frame clones only, with some absent. The profile shows fewer than 120,000 clones, 60% to 80% of them singletons. The sequencing input was peripheral blood. Every receptor here comes from a woman aged 80 or over with active or convalescent COVID-19.

This chain connects TRBV4-2 to TRBJ2-7, with 10 bases aligning to TRBD2. The CDR3 extends over 16 amino acids. J lost 12 bases, V lost 0 bases, and 14 bases had no gene match. From germline, CDR1 is LGHNA and CDR2 YNFKEQ. CDR3 sequence (DNA): TGTGCCAGCAGCCAAGAGCGTGGGACTAGCGCTAGGTTACGGTACTTC. The encoded protein is CASSQERGTSARLRYF.

This rearrangement joins TRBV10-2 to TRBJ2-1, with 10 bases lining up with TRBD2. Germline V gene sequence: CDR1 WSHSY, CDR2 SAAADI. There are 18 residues in the CDR3. Trimming cost V 7 bases and J 4 bases; bases outside gene matches: 16. For the CDR3, the DNA is TGCGCCAGCACCCGGCTAGCGGGAGAGTTGGGGCCGTACAATGAGCAGTTCTTC. It is translated as CASTRLAGELGPYNEQFF.

The chain carries TRBV28 and TRBJ2-2, with TRBD2 matching over 8 bases. J gave up 6 bases and V 4 bases, and 13 bases lay outside the gene matches. The CDR3 is 17 residues long. In germline, CDR1 is MDHEN, CDR2 SYDVKM. The CDR3 coding sequence is TGTGCCAGCAGTTCTCACGCCCTGTCCGGGGGGGCCGGGGAGCTGTTTTTT. Amino acid sequence: CASSSHALSGGAGELFF.

V gene TRBV2 combines with J gene TRBJ2-1; 9 bases fit TRBD2. V was clipped by 2 bases and J by 7 bases; unmatched bases: 6. This CDR3 has 15 residues. Germline V lookup: CDR1 SNHLY, CDR2 FYNNEI. CDR3 sequence reads: CASSERTSAPNEQFF. Here the CDR3 DNA reads TGTGCCAGCAGTGAAAGGACTAGCGCCCCTAATGAGCAGTTCTTC.

The V call is TRBV2, the J call TRBJ2-4; 8 nucleotides agree with TRBD1. The germline gives CDR1 SNHLY, CDR2 FYNNEI. V shed 6 bases and J 0 bases; nucleotides not matched to a gene: 13. The CDR3 length is 18 residues. The CDR3, as DNA: TGTGCCAGCAGGCTTGACAGGGGCCTCGGTCTAGCCAAAAACATTCAGTACTTC. Translation gives CASRLDRGLGLAKNIQYF.

CDR3 sequence (DNA): TGTGCCAGCAGCCCTACAGGGGCGAACACTGAAGCTTTCTTT. Its protein product is CASSPTGANTEAFF. The chain employs TRBV5-6 and TRBJ1-1, with TRBD1 matching 7 bases. The CDR3 is made up of 14 amino acids. CDR1 is SGHDT and CDR2 is YYEEEE in the germline V gene. V was pared by 4 bases and J by 1 base, with 4 bases of the junction left unmatched.

This chain joins TRBV29-1 and TRBJ2-1, with D tentatively TRBD2 (5 bases). The CDR3 runs to 11 residues. The germline gives CDR1 SQVTM, CDR2 ANQGSEA. Trimming pared 6 bases from V and 4 bases from J, leaving 7 bases between. In DNA, the CDR3 is TGCAGCGTCGGGGTATACAATGAGCAGTTCTTC. Its translation: CSVGVYNEQFF.

A single count supports this clone. V usage is TRBV6-1 and J usage is TRBJ2-3; TRBD2 agrees at 8 bases. The germline V gene has CDR1 MNHNS and CDR2 SASEGT. The CDR3 spans 15 residues. V dropped 3 bases and J dropped 3; count of bases not matched to a gene: 5. The CDR3 loop is CASSDQLAATDTQYF. The CDR3 DNA sequence: TGTGCCAGCAGTGATCAACTAGCGGCGACAGATACGCAGTATTTT.

The rearrangement links TRBV7-3 to TRBJ2-3; possibly TRBD2 for D (6 bases). The germline V gene has CDR1 SGHTA and CDR2 FQGTGA. V lost 2 bases to trimming and J lost 0 bases, with 6 bases between them. The CDR3 extends over 14 amino acids. For the CDR3, the DNA is TGTGCCAGCAGCTTAGGACTAAGCACAGATACGCAGTATTTT. Translated: CASSLGLSTDTQYF. The full variable domain, in which reference TRBV7-3 and TRBJ2-3 provide the parts outside the CDR3, is GAGVSQTPSNKVTEKGKYVELRCDPISGHTALYWYRQSLGQGPEFLIYFQGTGAADDSGLPNDRFFAVRPEGSVSTLKIQRTERGDSAVYLCASSLGLSTDTQYFGPGTRLTVL.

Only a few counts were recorded for this clone. The rearrangement uses TRBV5-8 and TRBJ1-1; a weak D match, TRBD1 (6 bases). The V end was cut by 0 bases, the J end by 8 bases, with 14 bases between. The CDR3 runs to 14 residues. Germline CDR1 is SGHTS and CDR2 is YDEGEE. CDR3 amino acids: CASSLGDGQMEAFF. DNA for the CDR3: TGTGCCAGCAGCTTGGGTGACGGACAGATGGAAGCTTTCTTT.

The rearrangement uses TRBV5-1 and TRBJ2-1; a weak D match, TRBD1 (5 bases). The CDR3 has 14 residues. The V gene lost 6 bases and the J gene lost 7 bases, with 17 bases spanning the gap. In germline, CDR1 is SGHRS, CDR2 YFSETQ. The CDR3 DNA sequence: TGCGCCAGCATGATAGGGGCGTTGTGGAATGAGCAGTTCTTC. Protein: CASMIGALWNEQFF.

V is TRBV3-1 (or the pseudogene TRBV3-2) and J is TRBJ2-2; 7 bases are shared with TRBD2. The CDR3 is 16 amino acids. The V segment lost 6 bases and the J segment 6 bases; nucleotides outside the gene matches: 13. The germline gives CDR1 LGHDT, CDR2 YNNKEL (reference sequence). CDR3 coding DNA: TGTGCCAGCAGGTTTTGGGGCGGGAGATATGCCGGGGAGCTGTTTTTT. Translation gives CASRFWGGRYAGELFF.

This chain joins TRBV5-4 and TRBJ1-1; no clear D gene. Germline V gives CDR1 SGHNT, CDR2 YYREEE (reference sequence). Trimming left V 2 bases short and J 4 bases short, with 12 bases between. The CDR3 length is 14 residues. This CDR3 reads CASSFDARSTEAFF. The DNA of the CDR3 is TGTGCCAGCAGCTTTGACGCTAGGAGCACTGAAGCTTTCTTT.

CDR3 nucleotide sequence: TGCAGTGCTAGTATTCCGGGAAGAAAGACCCAGTACTTC. Its translation: CSASIPGRKTQYF. J is TRBJ2-5 and V is TRBV20-1; the D gene is possibly TRBD2 (5 bases). V lost 3 bases and J lost 6, with 14 bases in between. The CDR3 length is 13 residues. Germline V gene lookup returns CDR1 DFQATT and CDR2 SNEGSKA (reference sequence).

The chain recombines TRBV5-6 with TRBJ2-2, with TRBD2 identical over 7 bases. CDR1 is SGHDT, CDR2 YYEEEE, per germline. The CDR3 covers 14 residues. The V gene end was trimmed by 6 bases and the J gene end by 4 bases; junction bases not matched to a gene: 6. The CDR3 bases are TGTGCCAGCACCAGGACTAGGACCACCGGGGAGCTGTTTTTT. It is translated as CASTRTRTTGELFF.

The chain uses TRBV5-4 and TRBJ2-5, with 12 nucleotides matching TRBD1. This CDR3 spans 16 amino acids. Germline CDR1 is SGHNT and CDR2 is YYREEE (reference sequence). After removal of 4 bases from V and 5 bases from J, the junction contained 9 bases not matched to a gene. Written as DNA, the CDR3 is TGTGCCAGCAGCATTTCCGGGACAGGGGGCGGTGAGACCCAGTACTTC. Translation: CASSISGTGGGETQYF. Supplemented by reference TRBV5-4 and TRBJ2-5, the full variable domain reads ETGVTQSPTHLIKTRGQQVTLRCSSQSGHNTVSWYQQALGQGPQFIFQYYREEENGRGNFPPRFSGLQFPNYSSELNVNALELDDSALYLCASSISGTGGGETQYFGPGTRLLVL.

The rearrangement uses TRBV6-5 and TRBJ1-3; 7 nucleotides line up with TRBD1. After removal of 11 bases from V and 3 bases from J, the junction contained 13 bases not matched to a gene. The CDR3 is 15 residues long. Germline values: CDR1 MNHEY, CDR2 SVGAGI. The CDR3 is CAYSRGGTDGNTIYF. CDR3 coding DNA: TGTGCCTACTCCCGAGGGGGGACAGATGGAAACACCATATATTTT.

The chain recombines TRBV14 with TRBJ2-5, with D possibly matching TRBD2 (5 bases). Germline V CDR1 and CDR2: SGHDN, FVKESK. The V gene lost 1 base and the J gene lost 4 bases, with 19 bases spanning the gap. CDR3 size: 17 residues. CDR3 protein: CASSQGAAMGEGETQYF. For the CDR3, the DNA is TGTGCCAGCAGCCAAGGAGCAGCTATGGGAGAGGGAGAGACCCAGTACTTC. Using reference TRBV14 and TRBJ2-5 for the parts outside the CDR3, the full variable domain is EAGVTQFPSHSVIEKGQTVTLRCDPISGHDNLYWYRRVMGKEIKFLLHFVKESKQDESGMPNNRFLAERTGGTYSTLKVQPAELEDSGVYFCASSQGAAMGEGETQYFGPGTRLLVL.

This chain links TRBV7-9 with TRBJ1-2; D not resolved. This CDR3 contains 13 residues. Germline CDR1 reads SEHNR; CDR2 reads FQNEAQ (reference sequence). With 5 bases removed from V and 8 bases from J, the gap between germline ends came to 15 bases. The CDR3: CASSLNTRVGYTF. Written as DNA, the CDR3 is TGTGCCAGCAGCCTCAACACGAGGGTCGGCTACACCTTC.

V usage is TRBV6-5 and J usage is TRBJ1-5; D is uncertain. V gave up 1 base and J gave up 1 base, with 11 bases separating them. Germline CDR1 MNHEY, CDR2 SVGAGI. The CDR3 totals 16 residues. CDR3 in amino acids: CASSYLPRESNQPQHF. The CDR3 DNA sequence: TGTGCCAGCAGTTACTTACCCCGAGAGAGCAATCAGCCCCAGCATTTT.

This sequence joins TRBV18 and TRBJ1-3, with TRBD1 identical over 8 bases. Germline values: CDR1 KGHSH, CDR2 LQKENI. The length of the CDR3 is 15 residues. V was pared by 3 bases and J by 4 bases, with 5 bases of the junction left unmatched. CDR3 coding DNA: TGTGCCAGCTCACCCCAGGGGGCGCCCGGAAACACCATATATTTT. Residues: CASSPQGAPGNTIYF.

V gene TRBV6-1 combines with J gene TRBJ2-7; D is possibly TRBD2 (6 bases). Between the trimmed V and J ends, which lost 0 bases and 6 bases, there was a span of 12 bases. The CDR3 contains 14 residues. Germline CDR1 MNHNS, CDR2 SASEGT. CDR3 loop: CASSEATWGGEQYF. The CDR3 nucleotides are TGTGCCAGCAGTGAAGCCACCTGGGGAGGCGAGCAGTACTTC.